Listed here are 26 T cell receptor beta chains from one sample, sequenced in a study of CD8 T cells in ankylosing spondylitis. A single record per CDR3 protein comes from TCRdb applying MiXCR to the 5' RACE reads. The profile covers under 150,000 distinct CDR3 sequences, with 7.5% to 9.5% appearing a single time and approximately 6.8% taken by the ten largest. The sequencing input was synovial fluid, either unsorted or a sorted T cell fraction (not recorded which). The origin of the receptors is a male donor with ankylosing spondylitis.

This clonotype was observed many times. V gene TRBV7-2 combines with J gene TRBJ2-7; unclear D gene. V lost 1 base, J lost 0 bases, and 7 bases lay in between. From germline, CDR1 is SGHTA and CDR2 FQGNSA. The CDR3 is made up of 14 amino acids. CDR3 nucleotides: TGTGCCAGCAGCTTAGTATGGGACTCCTACGAGCAGTACTTC. Encoded protein: CASSLVWDSYEQYF.

This clonotype was detected a few times. The genes are TRBV6-2 or TRBV6-3 and TRBJ1-2; D is ambiguous. CDR1 and CDR2 (germline): MNHEY, SVGEGT. V dropped 0 bases and J dropped 5 bases, with 4 bases sitting between them. The CDR3 sequence is 12 residues long. The DNA of the CDR3 is TGTGCCAGCAGTTACTCCGCTTATGGCTACACCTTC. Protein product: CASSYSAYGYTF.

CDR3: CSASLQPGNEQFF. Here the CDR3 DNA reads TGCAGTGCTAGTCTGCAGCCGGGCAATGAGCAGTTCTTC. The genes are TRBV20-1 and TRBJ2-1; no clear D. The CDR3 runs to 13 residues. The ends were cut back, 3 bases at V and 6 bases at J, with 12 bases in the middle. The germline V gene has CDR1 DFQATT and CDR2 SNEGSKA (reference sequence).

This clonotype was seen more than once but under ten times. This chain joins TRBV20-1 and TRBJ1-4; possibly TRBD1 for D (5 bases). The V end was cut by 0 bases, the J end by 1 base, with 15 bases between. Germline V gives CDR1 DFQATT, CDR2 SNEGSKA (reference sequence). The CDR3 covers 17 residues. DNA for the CDR3: TGCAGTGCTAGAGATCTTCTACGGAGGGGAACTAATGAAAAACTGTTTTTT. This encodes CSARDLLRRGTNEKLFF.

This clonotype appeared many times. The chain carries TRBV7-3 and TRBJ1-2; TRBD1 is a possible D gene (5 bases). Deletions cut 3 bases from V and 8 bases from J, with 13 bases between. Germline lookup yields CDR1 SGHTA and CDR2 FQGTGA. CDR3 size: 13 residues. The CDR3 DNA reads as TGTGCCAGCAGCTTCGCAGGGTCGGAGGGCTACACCTTC. Translating it yields CASSFAGSEGYTF.

This clonotype has a count of ten or more. Written as DNA, the CDR3 is TGCGCCAGCAGCCAAGATAGGGACCTACCTCCGAACTATGGCTACACCTTC. As protein: CASSQDRDLPPNYGYTF. The V call is TRBV4-1, the J call TRBJ1-2, with D possibly matching TRBD1 (5 bases). The CDR3 length is 17 residues. Trimming removed 0 bases at V and 2 bases at J, with 16 bases between. Germline V lookup: CDR1 MGHRA, CDR2 YSYEKL.

This clonotype is medium-sized (0.01 to 0.1%). The CDR3 nucleotides read TGTGCCACAAAGACAGGGGCGGGGTATCATGAGCAGTTCTTC. Protein sequence: CATKTGAGYHEQFF. This chain joins TRBV10-3 and TRBJ2-1, with 8 bases aligning to TRBD1. This CDR3 has 14 residues. Germline assignment: CDR1 ENHRY and CDR2 SYGVKD. V lost 10 bases, J lost 8 bases, and 13 bases stayed unmatched.

This clonotype came up once. The chain has TRBV5-1 and TRBJ2-5; 8 bases match TRBD1. With 4 bases clipped from V and 1 base from J, the junction kept 6 bases outside the gene matches. CDR1 is SGHRS and CDR2 is YFSETQ in the germline V gene. The CDR3 consists of 15 residues. The CDR3 sequence: CASSTGTGPQETQYF. The CDR3 DNA reads as TGCGCCAGCAGCACCGGGACAGGCCCCCAAGAGACCCAGTACTTC.

This clonotype was detected only a few times. The rearrangement uses TRBV11-2 and TRBJ1-6; D is uncertain. This CDR3 is 14 amino acids long. Germline-derived CDR1 and CDR2 are SGHAT and FQNNGV. V was clipped by 5 bases and J by 8 bases, with 13 bases between them. CDR3 protein: CASSHQARDSPLHF. The CDR3 bases are TGTGCCAGCAGCCACCAGGCTAGGGATTCACCCCTCCACTTT.

The chain uses TRBV7-9 and TRBJ1-2, with D unresolved. The germline V gene encodes CDR1 SEHNR and CDR2 FQNEAQ (reference sequence). The ends were cut back, 7 bases at V and 2 bases at J, with 11 bases in the middle. The CDR3 has 13 amino acids. The DNA of the CDR3 is TGTGCCAGCAAACGGGCGGCGAACTATGGCTACACCTTC. This encodes CASKRAANYGYTF.

This rearrangement joins TRBV27 to TRBJ1-2, with D possibly matching TRBD1 (6 bases). This CDR3 is 16 amino acids long. V was pared by 2 bases and J by 6 bases, with 19 bases between. Germline V lookup: CDR1 MNHEY, CDR2 SMNVEV (reference sequence). The CDR3 protein is CASSLRGTPGFDGYTF. DNA of the CDR3: TGTGCCAGCAGTTTAAGAGGGACACCGGGGTTCGATGGCTACACCTTC.

Ten or more counts support this clonotype. The genes are TRBV20-1 and TRBJ1-5, with 7 bases aligning to TRBD1. Germline V gives CDR1 DFQATT, CDR2 SNEGSKA (reference sequence). This CDR3 is 14 amino acids long. Losses at the gene ends were 0 bases for V and 5 bases for J; bases not matched to a gene: 4. CDR3 protein: CSARDYTGDQPQHF. The CDR3 bases are TGCAGTGCTAGAGATTACACAGGGGATCAGCCCCAGCATTTT.

Ten or more counts support this clonotype. The V gene is TRBV2, the J gene TRBJ1-1; D unresolved. This CDR3 contains 13 residues. Germline values: CDR1 SNHLY, CDR2 FYNNEI. Trimming cost V 4 bases and J 6 bases, with 12 bases left between them. The CDR3 DNA sequence: TGTGCCAGCAGTGCGCGGATTTTCGCTGAAGCTTTCTTT. The encoded protein is CASSARIFAEAFF.

The genes are TRBV7-2 and TRBJ1-6; D is possibly TRBD1 (5 bases). There are 12 residues in the CDR3. V was cut by 5 bases and J by 13 bases, with 12 bases left in between. From germline, CDR1 is SGHTA and CDR2 FQGNSA. CDR3 DNA sequence: TGTGCCAGCAGCACAGACTGGGGGCCCCTCCACTTT. Its translation is CASSTDWGPLHF.

Ten or more counts support this clonotype. J is TRBJ2-5 and V is TRBV6-1; 10 bases align to TRBD1. The CDR3 runs to 16 residues. Trimming took 6 bases from V and 4 from J; bases not matched to a gene: 11. Per germline, CDR1 MNHNS and CDR2 SASEGT. Here the CDR3 DNA reads TGTGCCAGCAGCCTCCATGGGGACAGGGGTGTAGAGACCCAGTACTTC. Protein product: CASSLHGDRGVETQYF.

The rearrangement links TRBV7-2 to TRBJ2-7; D unresolved. CDR1 and CDR2 (germline): SGHTA, FQGNSA. CDR3 length: 13 residues. V was pared by 1 base and J by 3 bases, with 7 bases between. As DNA, the CDR3 is TGTGCCAGCAGCTTAGAACAGATCTACGAGCAGTACTTC. The encoded protein is CASSLEQIYEQYF. Together with reference TRBV7-2 and TRBJ2-7, the CDR3 gives the full variable domain: GAGVSQSPSNKVTEKGKDVELRCDPISGHTALYWYRQSLGQGLEFLIYFQGNSAPDKSGLPSDRFSAERTGGSVSTLTIQRTQQEDSAVYLCASSLEQIYEQYFGPGTRLTVT.

The V and J genes are TRBV28 and TRBJ2-7; D tentatively reads TRBD1 or TRBD2 (5 bases each). CDR3 length: 13 residues. V was cut by 7 bases and J by 1 base, with 11 bases left in between. In germline, CDR1 is MDHEN, CDR2 SYDVKM. The CDR3 DNA is TGTGCCAGCATCGGGGACCCATCCTACGAGCAGTACTTC. It translates to CASIGDPSYEQYF.

Ten or more counts support this clonotype. The chain has TRBV7-2 and TRBJ2-7; D may be TRBD2 (5 bases). V was cut by 1 base and J by 2 bases, with 12 bases left in between. Germline lookup yields CDR1 SGHTA and CDR2 FQGNSA. The CDR3 is 15 residues long. CDR3 region: CASSLGPAATYEQYF. The CDR3 nucleotides read TGTGCCAGCAGCTTAGGACCAGCGGCGACCTACGAGCAGTACTTC.

By sample share, this clonotype is medium-sized (0.01 to 0.1%). V usage is TRBV7-8 and J usage is TRBJ2-7; TRBD2 is a possible D gene (6 bases). Germline V lookup: CDR1 SGHVS, CDR2 FQNEAQ. The CDR3 totals 14 residues. Trimming pared 5 bases from V and 3 bases from J, leaving 14 bases between. Written as DNA, the CDR3 is TGTGCCAGCAGCCGGGGGACTTTCCGCTACGAGCAGTACTTC. It yields the protein CASSRGTFRYEQYF.

This clonotype was observed at least ten times. CDR3 sequence: CATSAGTGSRLETQYF. CDR3 DNA sequence: TGTGCCACCAGTGCTGGGACAGGCAGTCGACTGGAGACCCAGTACTTC. The chain carries TRBV24-1 and TRBJ2-5, with TRBD1 identical over 8 bases. The V segment lost 5 bases and the J segment 5 bases; nucleotides outside the gene matches: 12. The CDR3 is 16 amino acids. Per germline, CDR1 KGHDR and CDR2 SFDVKD.

This clonotype was seen repeatedly, ten times or more. CDR3 bases: TGTGCCACCAGTCTAACGGGGCAGAAGACCTACAATGAGCAGTTCTTC. Protein product: CATSLTGQKTYNEQFF. The rearrangement joins TRBV24-1 to TRBJ2-1, with D perhaps matching TRBD1 or TRBD2 (5 bases each). Trimming removed 6 bases from V and 2 bases from J, with 16 bases in between. The CDR3 extends over 16 amino acids. Germline-derived CDR1 and CDR2 are KGHDR and SFDVKD.

This clonotype was seen at least ten times. The chain is built from TRBV5-1 and TRBJ2-7, with D perhaps TRBD1 (5 bases). This CDR3 spans 15 amino acids. Per the germline V gene, CDR1 is SGHRS and CDR2 is YFSETQ. Trimming removed 1 base at V and 1 base at J, with 12 bases between. The CDR3 bases are TGCGCCAGCAGCTTGCCAGGACAACCATCCTACGAGCAGTACTTC. Its protein product is CASSLPGQPSYEQYF.

This clonotype has more than one count but fewer than ten. This chain uses TRBV6-1 with TRBJ2-7; 7 nucleotides agree with TRBD1. This CDR3 region has 13 residues. The J segment lost 4 bases and the V segment lost 10 bases, leaving 10 bases of the junction unmatched. Germline V lookup: CDR1 MNHNS, CDR2 SASEGT. CDR3 residues: CAIPGTDFYEQYF. CDR3 in DNA: TGTGCCATCCCCGGGACAGACTTTTACGAGCAGTACTTC.

This clonotype was counted at least ten times. The chain joins TRBV4-1 to TRBJ2-7; D call uncertain. Germline V gene sequence: CDR1 MGHRA, CDR2 YSYEKL. V was cut by 7 bases and J by 4 bases, with 20 bases left in between. This CDR3 is 15 amino acids long. CDR3 region: CASKRQAGSVYEQYF. CDR3 coding DNA: TGCGCCAGCAAGAGGCAGGCCGGGTCCGTTTACGAGCAGTACTTC.

The V and J genes are TRBV5-6 and TRBJ1-1; D remains unclear. The V gene's germline CDR1 is SGHDT and CDR2 YYEEEE. V was trimmed by 0 bases and J by 0 bases, leaving 9 bases between them. The length of the CDR3 is 15 residues. The CDR3, as DNA: TGTGCCAGCAGCTTGGGACGTACGTTGAACACTGAAGCTTTCTTT. Protein sequence: CASSLGRTLNTEAFF.

Concerning this clonotype itself: At one end the junction does not follow the germline gene, possibly because of a read error. This chain links TRBV7-7 with TRBJ1-1; 9 bases align to TRBD1. Looked up from germline, CDR1 is SSHAT and CDR2 is FNYEAQ (reference sequence). This CDR3 region has 14 residues. The CDR3 loop is CASRTGARNTEAFF. CDR3 DNA: TGTGCTAGCAGGACAGGGGCCCGTAACACTGAAGCTTTCTTT.